The 8 T cell receptor beta chains listed next were all sequenced from one sample in a study of T cells in Graves' hyperthyroidism and ophthalmopathy. RNA transcripts served as the template for amplifying TCR beta CDR3 regions. First-round RT-PCR targeting the TCR CDR3 was performed with the HTBI primer set. TCRdb re-derived calls from the multiplex PCR reads in MiXCR, one entry per CDR3 protein. In the table there are around 500,000 distinct CDR3 sequences, under 25% of which are singletons. Sequencing used blood. The receptors come from a woman between 65 and 79 years old with Graves' ophthalmopathy.

The genes are TRBV25-1 and TRBJ2-1; 10 bases match TRBD2. The CDR3 consists of 15 residues. In germline, CDR1 is MGHDK, CDR2 SYGVNS. Trimming removed 6 bases from V and 7 bases from J; junction bases left unmatched: 9. Here the CDR3 DNA reads TGTGCCAGCAGCCCCTGGGGACTAGCGATGAATGAGCAGTTCTTC. The encoded protein is CASSPWGLAMNEQFF.

Comment on this clonotype: This may arise from a read error, as a much more abundant clone is one base away. The genes are TRBV2 and TRBJ2-7; D is possibly TRBD2 (6 bases). Germline V lookup: CDR1 SNHLY, CDR2 FYNNEI. This CDR3 has 14 residues. CDR3: CASTKEGLGYKQYF. The CDR3 DNA sequence: TGTGCCAGCACCAAGGAGGGCTTGGGCTACAAGCAGTACTTC.

The chain is built from TRBV7-3 and TRBJ1-3; D is unresolved. The CDR3 extends over 13 amino acids. V was trimmed by 1 base and J by 8 bases, leaving 9 bases between them. Per the germline V gene, CDR1 is SGHTA and CDR2 is FQGTGA. CDR3 loop: CASSLSPVDTIYF. The CDR3 region has the DNA TGTGCCAGCAGCTTAAGTCCCGTGGACACCATATATTTT.

The genes are TRBV19 and TRBJ1-6; maybe TRBD1 (5 bases). Germline V gives CDR1 LNHDA, CDR2 SQIVND (reference sequence). Trimming cost V 10 bases and J 10 bases, with 23 bases left between them. This CDR3 region has 15 residues. The CDR3, as DNA: TGTGCCACCCAGAAGACTTGGGGGAATATGTCACCCCTCCACTTT. Its translation: CATQKTWGNMSPLHF.

This clonotype has only a few counts. V gene TRBV12-3 or TRBV12-4 combines with J gene TRBJ2-7; 13 bases agree with TRBD2. V dropped 4 bases and J dropped 0; count of bases not matched to a gene: 15. The CDR3 consists of 20 residues. This chain's CDR3 is CASSSSRLRGLAGSSYEQYF. DNA for the CDR3: TGTGCCAGCAGTTCCTCACGCCTGAGGGGACTAGCGGGGAGCTCCTACGAGCAGTACTTC.

This clonotype has more than one count but fewer than ten. The J gene is TRBJ2-3, the V gene TRBV5-1; D may be TRBD1 (5 bases). Per the germline V gene, CDR1 is SGHRS and CDR2 is YFSETQ. This CDR3 is built from 12 residues. V was shortened by 5 bases and J by 6 bases, with 10 bases between the two germline ends. CDR3 sequence (DNA): TGCGCCAGCAGACAACACAGGGATACGCAGTATTTT. This sequence encodes CASRQHRDTQYF.

This clonotype occurred once. At one boundary the junction diverges from the germline segment, which might be a read error. The chain carries TRBV12-3 or TRBV12-4 and TRBJ2-1, with 9 bases matching TRBD2. CDR3 length equals 16 residues. CDR3 sequence reads: CASSLGGTSIYNEQFF. The CDR3 DNA follows: TGTGCCAGCAGCTTAGGCGGGACTAGCATTTACAATGAGCAGTTCTTC.

For the CDR3, the DNA is TGTGCCAGTAGTATTGGCCAACCCAATCAGCCCCAGCATTTT. It is translated as CASSIGQPNQPQHF. The chain uses TRBV19 and TRBJ1-5; D remains unclear. The CDR3 consists of 14 residues. Trimming stripped 3 bases from V and 3 bases from J, with 9 bases between. Germline loops: CDR1 LNHDA, CDR2 SQIVND (reference sequence).